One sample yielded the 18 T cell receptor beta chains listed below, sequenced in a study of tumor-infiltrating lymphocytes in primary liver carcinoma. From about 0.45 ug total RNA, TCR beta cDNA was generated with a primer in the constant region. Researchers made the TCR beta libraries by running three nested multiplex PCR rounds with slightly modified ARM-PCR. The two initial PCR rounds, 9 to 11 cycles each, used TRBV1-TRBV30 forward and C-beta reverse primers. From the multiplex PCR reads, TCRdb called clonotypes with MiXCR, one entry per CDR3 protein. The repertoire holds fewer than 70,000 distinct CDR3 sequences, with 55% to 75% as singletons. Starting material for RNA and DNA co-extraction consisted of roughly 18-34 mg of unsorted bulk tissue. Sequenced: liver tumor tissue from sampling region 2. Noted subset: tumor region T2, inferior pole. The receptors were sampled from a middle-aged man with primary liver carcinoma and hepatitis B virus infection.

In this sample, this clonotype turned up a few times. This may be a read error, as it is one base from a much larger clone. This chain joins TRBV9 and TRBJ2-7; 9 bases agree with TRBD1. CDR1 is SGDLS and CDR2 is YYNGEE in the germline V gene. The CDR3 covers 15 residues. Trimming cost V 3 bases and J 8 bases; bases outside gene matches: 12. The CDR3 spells CASSAGPGQGDKQYF. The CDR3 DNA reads TGTGCCAGCAGCGCCGGACCGGGACAGGGTGACAAGCAGTACTTC.

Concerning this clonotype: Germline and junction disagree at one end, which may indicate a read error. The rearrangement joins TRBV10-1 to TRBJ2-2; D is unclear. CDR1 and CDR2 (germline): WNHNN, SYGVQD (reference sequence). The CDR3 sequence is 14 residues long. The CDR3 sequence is CASSDGTDTDELSF. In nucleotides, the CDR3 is TGCGCCAGCTCCGACGGCACAGACACCGACGAGCTGTCTTTT.

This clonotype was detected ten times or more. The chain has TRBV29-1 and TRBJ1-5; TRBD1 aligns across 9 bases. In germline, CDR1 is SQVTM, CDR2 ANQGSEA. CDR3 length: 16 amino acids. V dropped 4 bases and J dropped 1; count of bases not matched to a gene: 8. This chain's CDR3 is CSVVVTQGASNQPQHF. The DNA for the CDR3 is TGCAGCGTTGTTGTCACACAGGGGGCGAGCAATCAGCCCCAGCATTTT.

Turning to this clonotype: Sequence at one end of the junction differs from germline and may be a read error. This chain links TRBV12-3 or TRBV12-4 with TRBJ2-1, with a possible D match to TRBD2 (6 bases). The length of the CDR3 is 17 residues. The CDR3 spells CTSSVRGAPGVVNEQFF. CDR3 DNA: TGTACCAGCAGTGTACGAGGGGCACCGGGAGTGGTCAATGAGCAGTTCTTC.

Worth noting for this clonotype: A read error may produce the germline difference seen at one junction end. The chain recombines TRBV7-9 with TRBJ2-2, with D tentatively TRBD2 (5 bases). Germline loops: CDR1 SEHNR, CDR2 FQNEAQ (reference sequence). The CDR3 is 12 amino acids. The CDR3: CASRSNIGELFF. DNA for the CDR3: TGTGCCAGCAGGTCGAACATCGGGGAGCTGTTTTTC.

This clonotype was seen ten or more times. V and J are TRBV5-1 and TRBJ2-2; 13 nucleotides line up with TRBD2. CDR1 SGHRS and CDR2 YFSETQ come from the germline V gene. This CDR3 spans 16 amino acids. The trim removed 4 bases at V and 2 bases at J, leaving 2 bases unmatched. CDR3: CASSEGLAGNTGELFF. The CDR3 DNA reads TGCGCCAGCAGCGAGGGACTAGCGGGAAACACCGGGGAGCTGTTTTTT.

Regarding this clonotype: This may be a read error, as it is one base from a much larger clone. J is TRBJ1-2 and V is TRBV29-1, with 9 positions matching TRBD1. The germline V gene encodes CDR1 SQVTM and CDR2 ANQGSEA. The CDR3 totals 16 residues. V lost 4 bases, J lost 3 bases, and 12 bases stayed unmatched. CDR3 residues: CSVGKSQGDRDYGYTF. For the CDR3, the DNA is TGCAGCGTTGGAAAAAGTCAGGGGGACAGGGACTATGGCTACACCTTC.

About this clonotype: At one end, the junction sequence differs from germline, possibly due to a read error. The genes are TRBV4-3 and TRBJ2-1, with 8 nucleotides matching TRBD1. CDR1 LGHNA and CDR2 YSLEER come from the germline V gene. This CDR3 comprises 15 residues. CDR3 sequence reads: CAISQFQGASDEQFF. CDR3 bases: TGCGCCATCAGCCAATTTCAGGGGGCTAGCGATGAGCAGTTCTTC.

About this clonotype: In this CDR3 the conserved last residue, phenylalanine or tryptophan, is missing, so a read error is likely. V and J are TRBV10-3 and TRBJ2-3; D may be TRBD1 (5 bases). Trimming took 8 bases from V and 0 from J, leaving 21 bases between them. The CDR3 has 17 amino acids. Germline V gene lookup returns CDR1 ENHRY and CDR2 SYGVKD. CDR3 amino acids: CAIGGPSRETSTDTQYL. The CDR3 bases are TGTGCCATCGGTGGACCCTCCAGGGAAACTAGCACAGATACGCAGTATCTT.

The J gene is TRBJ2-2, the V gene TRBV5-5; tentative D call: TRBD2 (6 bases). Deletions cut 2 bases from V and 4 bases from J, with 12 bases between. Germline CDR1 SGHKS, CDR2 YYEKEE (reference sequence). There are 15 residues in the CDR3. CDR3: CASSFTGLSTGELFF. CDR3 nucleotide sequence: TGTGCCAGCAGCTTTACGGGACTGTCCACCGGGGAGCTGTTTTTT.

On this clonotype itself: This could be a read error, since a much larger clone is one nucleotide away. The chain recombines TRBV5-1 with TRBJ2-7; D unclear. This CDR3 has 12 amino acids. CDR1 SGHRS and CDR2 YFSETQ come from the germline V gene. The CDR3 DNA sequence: TGCGCCGGCAGTGAGAGCTCCTACGAGCAGTACTTC. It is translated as CAGSESSYEQYF. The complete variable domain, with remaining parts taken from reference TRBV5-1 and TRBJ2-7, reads KAGVTQTPRYLIKTRGQQVTLSCSPISGHRSVSWYQQTPGQGLQFLFEYFSETQRNKGNFPGRFSGRQFSNSRSEMNVSTLELGDSALYLCAGSESSYEQYFGPGTRLTVT.

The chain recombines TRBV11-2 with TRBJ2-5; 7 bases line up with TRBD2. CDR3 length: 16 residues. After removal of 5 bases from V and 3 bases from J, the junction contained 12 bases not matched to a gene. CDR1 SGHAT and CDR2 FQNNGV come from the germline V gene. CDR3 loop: CASSQTPSGRKETQYF. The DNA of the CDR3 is TGTGCCAGCAGCCAAACACCTAGCGGAAGGAAAGAGACCCAGTACTTC.

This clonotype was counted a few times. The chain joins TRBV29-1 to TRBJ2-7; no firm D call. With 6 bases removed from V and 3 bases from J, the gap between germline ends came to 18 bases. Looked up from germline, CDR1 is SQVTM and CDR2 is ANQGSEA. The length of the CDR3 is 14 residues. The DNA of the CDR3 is TGCAGCGTCACCCCGACACTCTCAGGCTACGAGCAGTACTTC. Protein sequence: CSVTPTLSGYEQYF.

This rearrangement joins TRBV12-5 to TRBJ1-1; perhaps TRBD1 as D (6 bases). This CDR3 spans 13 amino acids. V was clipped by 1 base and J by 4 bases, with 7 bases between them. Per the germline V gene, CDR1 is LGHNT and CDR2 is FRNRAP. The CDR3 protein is CASGLDRATEAFF. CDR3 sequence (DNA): TGTGCTAGTGGTTTGGACAGGGCCACTGAAGCTTTCTTT.

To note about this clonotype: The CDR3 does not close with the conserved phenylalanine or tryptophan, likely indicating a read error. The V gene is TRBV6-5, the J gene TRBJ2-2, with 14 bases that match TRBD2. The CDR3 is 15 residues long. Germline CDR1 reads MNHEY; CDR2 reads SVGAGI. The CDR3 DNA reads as TGTGCCAGCATGGGGACTAGCGGGAGTCTTGGGGGGCTGTTTCTT. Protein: CASMGTSGSLGGLFL.

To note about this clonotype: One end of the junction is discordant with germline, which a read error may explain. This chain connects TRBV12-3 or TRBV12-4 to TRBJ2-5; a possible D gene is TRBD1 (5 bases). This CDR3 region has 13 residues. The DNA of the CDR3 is TGTGCCTGCAGTTTAACGATTAGGGGGACCCAGTACTTC. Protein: CACSLTIRGTQYF.

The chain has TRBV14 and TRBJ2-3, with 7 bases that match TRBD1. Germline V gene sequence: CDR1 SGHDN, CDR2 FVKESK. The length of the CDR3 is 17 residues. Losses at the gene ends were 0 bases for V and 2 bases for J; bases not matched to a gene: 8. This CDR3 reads CASSQESGQTYTDTQYF. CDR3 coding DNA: TGTGCCAGCAGCCAAGAATCGGGACAGACCTACACAGATACGCAGTATTTT.

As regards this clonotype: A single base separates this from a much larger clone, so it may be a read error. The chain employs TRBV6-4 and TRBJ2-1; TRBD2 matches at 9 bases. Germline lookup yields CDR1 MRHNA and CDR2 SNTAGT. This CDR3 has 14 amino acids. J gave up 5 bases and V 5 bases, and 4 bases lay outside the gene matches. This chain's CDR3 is CASSLSGGHNEQFF. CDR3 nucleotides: TGTGCCAGCAGTCTGAGCGGGGGGCACAATGAGCAGTTCTTC.